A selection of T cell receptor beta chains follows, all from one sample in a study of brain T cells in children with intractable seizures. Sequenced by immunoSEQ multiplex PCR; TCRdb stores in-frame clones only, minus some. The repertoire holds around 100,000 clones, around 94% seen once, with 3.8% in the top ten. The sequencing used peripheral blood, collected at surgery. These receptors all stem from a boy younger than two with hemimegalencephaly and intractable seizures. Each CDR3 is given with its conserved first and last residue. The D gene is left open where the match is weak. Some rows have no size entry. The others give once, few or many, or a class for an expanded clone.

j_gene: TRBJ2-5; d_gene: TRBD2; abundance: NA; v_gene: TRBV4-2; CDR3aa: CASSLYSTSGQETQYF; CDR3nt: TGTGCCAGCAGCCTTTATTCGACTAGCGGACAAGAGACCCAGTACTTC
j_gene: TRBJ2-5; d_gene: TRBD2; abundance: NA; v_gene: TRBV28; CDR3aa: CASSSGGREGGETQYF; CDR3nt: TGTGCCAGCAGTTCCGGCGGGCGGGAGGGGGGAGAGACCCAGTACTTC
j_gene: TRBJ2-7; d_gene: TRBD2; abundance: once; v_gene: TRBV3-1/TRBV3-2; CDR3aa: CASSQTSVEQYF; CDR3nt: TGTGCCAGCAGCCAAACTAGCGTAGAGCAGTACTTC
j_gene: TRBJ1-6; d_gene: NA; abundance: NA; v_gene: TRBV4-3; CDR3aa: CASSPSTGRGNSPLHF; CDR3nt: TGCGCCAGCAGCCCATCGACCGGTCGGGGTAATTCACCCCTCCACTTT
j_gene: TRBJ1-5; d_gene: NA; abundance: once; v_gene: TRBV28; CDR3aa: CASSQSKVSNQPQHF; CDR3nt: TGTGCCAGCAGCCAAAGTAAGGTGAGCAATCAGCCCCAGCATTTT
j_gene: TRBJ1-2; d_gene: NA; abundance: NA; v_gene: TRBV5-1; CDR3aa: CASSLGGGTNYGYTF; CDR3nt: TGCGCCAGCAGCTTAGGAGGGGGGACTAACTATGGCTACACCTTC
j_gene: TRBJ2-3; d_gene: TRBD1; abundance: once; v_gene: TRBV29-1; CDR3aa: CSVARTGGRDTQYF; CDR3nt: TGCAGCGTCGCTCGGACAGGGGGACGGGATACGCAGTATTTT
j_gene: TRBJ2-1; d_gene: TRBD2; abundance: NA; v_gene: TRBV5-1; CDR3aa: CASSLLAGGPDEQFF; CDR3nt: TGCGCCAGCAGCTTACTAGCGGGAGGGCCGGATGAGCAGTTCTTC
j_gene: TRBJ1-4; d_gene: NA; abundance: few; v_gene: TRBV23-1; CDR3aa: CASSQSPHRGTSNEKLFF; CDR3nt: TGCGCCAGCAGTCAATCTCCCCACCGGGGCACCTCGAATGAAAAACTGTTTTTT
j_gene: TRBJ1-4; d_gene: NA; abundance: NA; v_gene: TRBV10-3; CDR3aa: CAISTIVGLGNEKLFF; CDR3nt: TGTGCCATCAGCACAATTGTCGGCCTGGGGAATGAAAAACTGTTTTTT
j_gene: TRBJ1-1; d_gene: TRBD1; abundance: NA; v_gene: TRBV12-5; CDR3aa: CASGLARQGLRGTEAFF; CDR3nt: TGTGCTAGTGGTTTGGCTCGACAGGGTCTCCGAGGCACTGAAGCTTTCTTT
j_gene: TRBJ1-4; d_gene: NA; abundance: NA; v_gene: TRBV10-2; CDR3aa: CASSDPARGEKLFF; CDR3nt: TGCGCCAGCAGTGACCCGGCAAGGGGAGAAAAACTGTTTTTT
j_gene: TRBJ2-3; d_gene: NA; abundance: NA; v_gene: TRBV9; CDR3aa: CASSAGGTDTQYF; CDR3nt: TGTGCCAGCAGCGCAGGGGGCACAGATACGCAGTATTTT
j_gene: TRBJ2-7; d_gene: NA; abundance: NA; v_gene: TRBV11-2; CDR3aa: CASTTGGYEQYF; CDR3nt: TGTGCCAGCACCACCGGTGGCTACGAGCAGTACTTC
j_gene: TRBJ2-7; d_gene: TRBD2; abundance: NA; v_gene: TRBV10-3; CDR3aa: CAISETTSGRAYF; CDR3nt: TGTGCCATCAGTGAGACAACTAGCGGGAGGGCTTACTTC
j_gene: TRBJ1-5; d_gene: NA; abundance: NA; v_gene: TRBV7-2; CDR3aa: CASSLDGSFNQPQHF; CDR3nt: TGTGCCAGCAGCTTGGACGGGAGTTTCAATCAGCCCCAGCATTTT
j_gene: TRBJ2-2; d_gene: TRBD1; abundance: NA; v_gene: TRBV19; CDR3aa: CASSITGALNTGELFF; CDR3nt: TGTGCCAGTAGTATCACAGGGGCTCTGAACACCGGGGAGCTGTTTTTT
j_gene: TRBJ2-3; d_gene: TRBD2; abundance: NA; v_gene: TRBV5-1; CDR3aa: CASSPGTSGTDTQYF; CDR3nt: TGCGCCAGCAGCCCCGGGACTAGCGGCACAGATACGCAGTATTTT
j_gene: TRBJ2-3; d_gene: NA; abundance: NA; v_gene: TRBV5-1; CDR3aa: CASSLQGPDTQYF; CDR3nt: TGCGCCAGCAGCTTGCAGGGGCCAGATACGCAGTATTTT
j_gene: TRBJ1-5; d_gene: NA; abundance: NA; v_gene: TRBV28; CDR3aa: CASTSRQGTRQPQHF; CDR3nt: TGTGCCAGCACCTCTCGGCAGGGGACCAGGCAGCCCCAGCATTTT
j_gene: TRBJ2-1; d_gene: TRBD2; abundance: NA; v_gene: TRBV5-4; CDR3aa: CASSPPGLADNEQFF; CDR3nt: TGTGCCAGCAGCCCTCCCGGACTAGCGGACAATGAGCAGTTCTTC
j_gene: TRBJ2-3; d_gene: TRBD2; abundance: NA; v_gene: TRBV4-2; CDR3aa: CASSRVGVAGLTDTQYF; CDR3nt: TGTGCCAGCAGCCGAGTGGGGGTAGCGGGCCTCACAGATACGCAGTATTTT
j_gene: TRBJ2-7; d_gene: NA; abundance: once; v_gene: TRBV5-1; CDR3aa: CASSLEGGYYEQYF; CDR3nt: TGCGCCAGCAGCTTGGAGGGGGGCTACTACGAGCAGTACTTC
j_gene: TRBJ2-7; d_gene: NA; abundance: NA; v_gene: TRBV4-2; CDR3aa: CASSQDGGARSYEQYF; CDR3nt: TGTGCCAGCAGCCAAGATGGCGGGGCACGCTCCTACGAGCAGTACTTC
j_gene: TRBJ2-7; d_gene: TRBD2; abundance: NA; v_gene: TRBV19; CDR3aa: CASSFLSGRAYEQYF; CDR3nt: TGTGCCAGTAGTTTCCTTAGCGGGAGGGCCTACGAGCAGTACTTC
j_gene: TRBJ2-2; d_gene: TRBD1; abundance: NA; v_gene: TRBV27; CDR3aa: CASSSWVGTGSTGELFF; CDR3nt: TGTGCCAGCAGTTCTTGGGTGGGGACAGGGTCCACCGGGGAGCTGTTTTTT
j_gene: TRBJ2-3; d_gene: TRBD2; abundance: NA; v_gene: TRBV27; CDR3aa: CASSVLLAGGPDTQYF; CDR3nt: TGTGCCAGCAGTGTACTACTAGCGGGAGGGCCGGATACGCAGTATTTT
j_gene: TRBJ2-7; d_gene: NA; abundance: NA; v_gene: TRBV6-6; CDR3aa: CASSSLRGASYEQYF; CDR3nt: TGTGCCAGCAGTTCCCTACGGGGGGCGTCCTACGAGCAGTACTTC
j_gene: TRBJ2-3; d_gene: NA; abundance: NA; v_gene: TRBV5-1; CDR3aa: CASNAASGTDTQYF; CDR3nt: TGCGCCAGCAATGCGGCTAGCGGCACAGATACGCAGTATTTT
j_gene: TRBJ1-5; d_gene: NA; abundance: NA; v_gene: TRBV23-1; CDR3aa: CASSQSPTRQPHSNQPQHF; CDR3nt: TGCGCCAGCAGTCAAAGCCCCACTCGACAGCCCCATAGCAATCAGCCCCAGCATTTT
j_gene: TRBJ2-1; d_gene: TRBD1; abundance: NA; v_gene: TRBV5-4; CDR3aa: CASKSGGYNEQFF; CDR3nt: TGTGCCAGCAAGTCAGGGGGCTACAATGAGCAGTTCTTC
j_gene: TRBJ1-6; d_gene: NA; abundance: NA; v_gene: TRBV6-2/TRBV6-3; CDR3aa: CASSPQGSNSPLHF; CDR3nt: TGTGCCAGCAGCCCTCAGGGAAGCAATTCACCCCTCCACTTT
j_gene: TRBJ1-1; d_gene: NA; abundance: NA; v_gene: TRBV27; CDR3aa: CASSLGPGTGREAFF; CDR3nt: TGTGCCAGCAGTTTAGGCCCCGGTACAGGACGTGAAGCTTTCTTT
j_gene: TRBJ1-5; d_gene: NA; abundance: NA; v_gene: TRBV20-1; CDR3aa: CSASEGGSNQPQHF; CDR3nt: TGCAGTGCTAGTGAGGGCGGTAGCAATCAGCCCCAGCATTTT
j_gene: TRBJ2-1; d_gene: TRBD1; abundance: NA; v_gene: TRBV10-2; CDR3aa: CASSGTGDRGFF; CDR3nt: TGCGCCAGCAGCGGGACAGGGGACCGGGGGTTCTTC
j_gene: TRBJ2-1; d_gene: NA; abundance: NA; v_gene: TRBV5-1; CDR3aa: CASSLEQEVGNDEQFF; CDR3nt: TGCGCCAGCAGCTTGGAGCAGGAGGTAGGGAATGATGAGCAGTTCTTC
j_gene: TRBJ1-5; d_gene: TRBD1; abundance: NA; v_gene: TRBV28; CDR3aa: CASSSTGTADQPQHF; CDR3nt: TGTGCCAGCAGTTCTACCGGGACAGCCGATCAGCCCCAGCATTTT
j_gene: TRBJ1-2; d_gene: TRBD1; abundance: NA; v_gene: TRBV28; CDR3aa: CASSHGTAYGYTF; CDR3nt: TGTGCCAGCAGCCACGGGACAGCCTATGGCTACACCTTC
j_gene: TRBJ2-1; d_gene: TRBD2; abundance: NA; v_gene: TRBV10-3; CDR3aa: CAISGLAGAGNEQFF; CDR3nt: TGTGCCATCAGTGGACTAGCGGGAGCGGGGAATGAGCAGTTCTTC
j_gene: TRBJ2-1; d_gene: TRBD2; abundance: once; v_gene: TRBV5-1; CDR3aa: CASSGEQWGTSGSDEQFF; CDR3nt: TGCGCCAGCAGCGGCGAACAGTGGGGGACTAGCGGGAGTGATGAGCAGTTCTTC
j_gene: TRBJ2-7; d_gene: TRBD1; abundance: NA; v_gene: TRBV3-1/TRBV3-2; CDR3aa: CAPPPFCSSQLGPTGGRYEQYF; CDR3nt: TGTGCCCCACCACCCTTTTGCAGCAGCCAACTAGGACCTACAGGGGGCCGCTACGAGCAGTACTTC
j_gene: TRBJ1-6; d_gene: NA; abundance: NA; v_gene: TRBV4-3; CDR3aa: CASSQVGHSSYNSPLHF; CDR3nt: TGCGCCAGCAGCCAAGTGGGACACTCCTCCTATAATTCACCCCTCCACTTT